The 10 T cell receptor beta chains below all came from one sample that was sequenced in a study of cytomegalovirus exposure and HLA in healthy donors. The PCR employed 60 Vbeta primers together with 13 Jbeta primers. The table came from immunoSEQ multiplex PCR; TCRdb's copy has only in-frame clones and leaves some out. The profile shows about 190,000 clones, 60% to 85% of them singletons. Source material: PBMCs. These receptors were collected from a woman younger than 30 in good health and CMV-seronegative.

The chain links TRBV5-6 to TRBJ2-5, with 8 bases fitting TRBD1. The ends lost 4 bases at V and 5 bases at J; junction bases unmatched: 7. From germline, CDR1 is SGHDT and CDR2 YYEEEE. The CDR3 is 14 amino acids. DNA of the CDR3: TGTGCCAGCAGCCCGACAGGGGTAAGGGAGACCCAGTACTTC. Protein: CASSPTGVRETQYF.

This clone appeared a few times. The chain carries TRBV7-3 and TRBJ2-7; 8 bases match TRBD1. Germline trimming cut 5 bases from V and 12 bases from J; bases unmatched to any gene: 21. Germline V gives CDR1 SGHTA, CDR2 FQGTGA. This CDR3 region has 16 residues. The CDR3 region has the DNA TGTGCCAGCAGCCCCTACCGAATGCCCGGACAGGGTATCTTGTACTTC. As protein: CASSPYRMPGQGILYF.

V usage is TRBV7-3 and J usage is TRBJ2-7, with 14 nucleotides matching TRBD2. The V gene end was trimmed by 2 bases and the J gene end by 6 bases; junction bases not matched to a gene: 3. Germline V gives CDR1 SGHTA, CDR2 FQGTGA. This CDR3 is built from 15 residues. CDR3 residues: CASSLGTSGSPEQYF. DNA of the CDR3: TGTGCCAGCAGCTTAGGGACTAGCGGGAGCCCCGAGCAGTACTTC.

V gene TRBV6-1 combines with J gene TRBJ1-4; D possibly corresponds to TRBD1 (6 bases). The CDR3 consists of 15 residues. Germline V gene data show CDR1 as MNHNS and CDR2 as SASEGT. Trimming pared 1 base from V and 7 bases from J, leaving 13 bases between. CDR3 loop: CASSEEAGEGEKLFF. The CDR3 bases are TGTGCCAGCAGTGAAGAAGCAGGGGAGGGTGAAAAACTGTTTTTT.

The chain is built from TRBV5-5 and TRBJ2-7; 7 positions match TRBD1. V shed 4 bases and J 6 bases; nucleotides not matched to a gene: 16. CDR1 is SGHKS, CDR2 YYEKEE, per germline (reference sequence). CDR3 length: 16 residues. The CDR3 nucleotides read TGTGCCAGCAGCGACCTTCACGGACAGGCGAACGGCGAGCAGTACTTC. Protein sequence: CASSDLHGQANGEQYF.

The chain uses TRBV4-2 and TRBJ2-7, with 12 bases lining up with TRBD2. CDR3 length: 19 amino acids. Per germline, CDR1 LGHNA and CDR2 YNFKEQ. Trimming removed 1 base from V and 3 bases from J; junction bases left unmatched: 13. The CDR3 DNA reads TGTGCCAGCAGCCAAGTTAATGGTCTAGCGGGAGGGAGTTACTACGAGCAGTACTTC. Its protein product is CASSQVNGLAGGSYYEQYF.

This clone was seen just once. This chain connects TRBV5-6 to TRBJ2-7, with 8 bases that match TRBD1. Trimming at V came to 6 bases and at J to 2 bases, leaving 10 bases not matched to a gene. Germline CDR1 is SGHDT and CDR2 is YYEEEE. The CDR3 has 15 amino acids. The CDR3 protein is CASTTPRTGTYEQYF. In DNA form, the CDR3 reads TGTGCCAGCACTACACCCAGGACAGGGACCTACGAGCAGTACTTC.

A word on this clone: An end of the junction does not agree with germline; a read error may underlie this. The chain employs TRBV7-7 and TRBJ2-3, with a weak D call TRBD2 (6 bases). Germline lookup yields CDR1 SSHAT and CDR2 FNYEAQ (reference sequence). The CDR3 consists of 13 residues. The CDR3 DNA reads TGTGCTAGCAGCCGGAGGGGTGGAGATACGCAGTATTTT. It is translated as CASSRRGGDTQYF.

This clone has only one observation. The gene calls are TRBV13 and TRBJ2-2, with TRBD2 matching over 14 bases. This CDR3 contains 16 residues. Trimming took 5 bases from V and 6 from J; bases not matched to a gene: 5. CDR1 is PRHDT and CDR2 is FYEKMQ in the germline V gene (reference sequence). CDR3 bases: TGTGCCAGCAGCGATCGACTAGCGGGGGGGCCCGGGGAGCTGTTTTTT. Amino acid sequence: CASSDRLAGGPGELFF.

The chain couples TRBV5-1 to TRBJ2-1; 7 bases line up with TRBD2. CDR1 SGHRS and CDR2 YFSETQ come from the germline V gene. V dropped 5 bases and J dropped 9; count of bases not matched to a gene: 8. There are 13 residues in the CDR3. The CDR3 here is CASRDSGLGEQFF. The CDR3 DNA follows: TGCGCCAGCAGGGATAGCGGGTTGGGTGAGCAGTTCTTC.